This TCR beta chain stems from a study of T cells after yellow fever vaccination. About the research overall: Those fractions that held only low numbers of cells were prepared using the SMART-Seq v4 Ultra Low Input RNA kit.

Germline CDR1 MDHEN, CDR2 SYDVKM. Trimming took 4 bases from V and 8 from J; bases not matched to a gene: 4. The CDR3 is 14 residues long. Findings of the study overall: Though weaker, the secondary response peaked faster, on day 5 versus 15.

Comment on this clonotype: Its antigen is unknown.

MiXCR, applied by TCRdb to the 5' RACE reads, yields one record per CDR3 protein. There are around 340,000 distinct CDR3 sequences in the sample; approximately 12% occur only once, and about 3% lies in the top ten. The rearrangement uses TRBV28 and TRBJ2-1; 11 positions match TRBD1. The sequence came from a man younger than 35 who received the YFV17D yellow fever vaccine. The specimen was CD4+ T cells sorted from PBMCs, collected 15 days after the yellow fever booster vaccination. CDR3: CASSSPGQGDEQFF. The CDR3 nucleotides read TGTGCCAGCAGTTCCCCGGGACAGGGGGATGAGCAGTTCTTC. Combining the CDR3 with reference TRBV28 and TRBJ2-1 gives the whole variable domain DVKVTQSSRYLVKRTGEKVFLECVQDMDHENMFWYRQDPGLGLRLIYFSYDVKMKEKGDIPEGYSVSREKKERFSLILESASTNQTSMYLCASSSPGQGDEQFFGPGTRLTVL.